The 13 T cell receptor beta chains given below trace back to one sample, sequenced in a study of blood T cell repertoires in COVID-19 (TCRdb year 2020). Libraries were constructed by the immunoSEQ multiplex PCR assay. Here the immuneACCESS table is served through TCRdb, limited to in-frame sequences with V and J called. Missing clones are a known gap in these copies; in checked studies unresolved V genes cover under half, and the rest lacks a known reason. In this sample the table shows around 310,000 clones, 89% of which occur a single time. Of the sample, over 9% falls within the top ten clones. The sequenced sample consisted of PBMCs or T cells enriched from blood (not recorded which). The source of these receptors is a middle-aged woman who had recovered from COVID-19.

The rearrangement joins TRBV7-3 to TRBJ2-5; D is unresolved. The V and J ends lost 2 bases and 5 bases respectively, with 9 bases between them. Germline CDR1 SGHTA, CDR2 FQGTGA. This CDR3 is 13 amino acids long. The CDR3 is CASSLGVGETQYF. The CDR3 DNA follows: TGTGCCAGCAGCTTAGGAGTTGGGGAGACCCAGTACTTC. Full variable domain (missing parts from reference TRBV7-3 and TRBJ2-5): GAGVSQTPSNKVTEKGKYVELRCDPISGHTALYWYRQSLGQGPEFLIYFQGTGAADDSGLPNDRFFAVRPEGSVSTLKIQRTERGDSAVYLCASSLGVGETQYFGPGTRLLVL.

The CDR3 coding sequence is TGCAGCGTCGTAGCGGAGAACTACGAGCAGTACTTC. Its translation is CSVVAENYEQYF. This chain joins TRBV29-1 and TRBJ2-7; a weak D match, TRBD2 (6 bases). Germline CDR1 reads SQVTM; CDR2 reads ANQGSEA. This CDR3 has 12 residues. The V gene lost 6 bases and the J gene lost 3 bases, with 12 bases spanning the gap.

This chain connects TRBV30 to TRBJ2-3; tentatively, D is TRBD2 (6 bases). The CDR3 length is 17 residues. Germline lookup yields CDR1 GTSNPN and CDR2 SVGIG (reference sequence). Trimming stripped 0 bases from V and 1 base from J, with 17 bases between. The CDR3 nucleotides are TGTGCCTGGAGTGTAAGATGGCCGGGGGATGGCACAGATACGCAGTATTTT. This codes for CAWSVRWPGDGTDTQYF.

This chain connects TRBV25-1 to TRBJ1-2; 7 bases map to TRBD1. The germline CDR1 and CDR2 sequences are MGHDK and SYGVNS. The CDR3 sequence is 14 residues long. The trim removed 7 bases at V and 4 bases at J, leaving 9 bases unmatched. For the CDR3, the DNA is TGTGCCAGCACCGAGGCGGGGACAGCCTATGGCTACACCTTC. This translates into CASTEAGTAYGYTF.

The chain links TRBV24-1 to TRBJ2-7; TRBD2 aligns across 7 bases. The V segment lost 4 bases and the J segment 5 bases; nucleotides outside the gene matches: 13. Germline-derived CDR1 and CDR2 are KGHDR and SFDVKD. The CDR3 spans 16 residues. The CDR3 loop is CATSDPERDNHDEQYF. DNA of the CDR3: TGTGCCACCAGTGACCCAGAGCGGGATAATCACGACGAGCAGTACTTC.

This chain links TRBV11-3 with TRBJ1-6; the D gene is possibly TRBD1 (6 bases). V gave up 3 bases and J gave up 6 bases, with 9 bases separating them. The CDR3 contains 14 residues. Germline-derived CDR1 and CDR2 are SGHNT and YENEEA. CDR3 DNA sequence: TGTGCCAGCAGCTTCTCAGGGGCTAATTCACCCCTCCACTTT. The encoded protein is CASSFSGANSPLHF.

The V call is TRBV15, the J call TRBJ1-1; D gene uncertain. The CDR3 length is 13 residues. V was pared by 3 bases and J by 7 bases, with 12 bases between. The germline V gene encodes CDR1 LNHNV and CDR2 YYDKDF (reference sequence). The CDR3 DNA reads TGTGCCACCAGCAGGGATAGGTACAGTGAAGCTTTCTTT. It yields the protein CATSRDRYSEAFF.

The chain joins TRBV7-9 to TRBJ2-1; D is undetermined. The germline CDR1 and CDR2 sequences are SEHNR and FQNEAQ (reference sequence). V lost 3 bases and J lost 7, with 7 bases in between. There are 12 residues in the CDR3. The DNA for the CDR3 is TGTGCCAGCAGCTTCCCCCTGAATGAGCAGTTCTTC. This codes for CASSFPLNEQFF.

This sequence joins TRBV5-1 and TRBJ2-3, with TRBD1 matching over 11 bases. The trim removed 0 bases at V and 4 bases at J, leaving 4 bases unmatched. Per the germline V gene, CDR1 is SGHRS and CDR2 is YFSETQ. The CDR3 is 16 amino acids. In DNA form, the CDR3 reads TGCGCCAGCAGCTTGGGGACAGGGGGCAAGGCAGATACGCAGTATTTT. Translated, it gives CASSLGTGGKADTQYF.

The CDR3 DNA reads as TGTGCCAGCACCGGTTCCAGGGGGCAACATCAGCCCCAGCATTTT. Amino acids: CASTGSRGQHQPQHF. The chain uses TRBV28 and TRBJ1-5; TRBD1 agrees at 8 bases. The CDR3 is 15 amino acids. V lost 7 bases to trimming and J lost 5 bases; unmatched junction nucleotides: 10. Per the germline V gene, CDR1 is MDHEN and CDR2 is SYDVKM. The full variable domain, in which reference TRBV28 and TRBJ1-5 provide the parts outside the CDR3, is DVKVTQSSRYLVKRTGEKVFLECVQDMDHENMFWYRQDPGLGLRLIYFSYDVKMKEKGDIPEGYSVSREKKERFSLILESASTNQTSMYLCASTGSRGQHQPQHFGDGTRLSIL.

This CDR3 is CASSPGGGSEQFF. CDR3 DNA sequence: TGTGCCAGCTCACCGGGAGGGGGAAGTGAGCAGTTCTTC. The V call is TRBV18, the J call TRBJ2-1; D perhaps matches TRBD2 (7 bases). The V gene lost 3 bases and the J gene lost 9 bases, with 12 bases spanning the gap. Per the germline V gene, CDR1 is KGHSH and CDR2 is LQKENI. The CDR3 extends over 13 amino acids.

This clone was observed a handful of times. CDR3 nucleotides: TGTGCCAGCAGCTCCGGGACTAGCGGGGCTGGGACCCAGTACTTC. Translating gives CASSSGTSGAGTQYF. The chain joins TRBV9 to TRBJ2-5; 13 positions match TRBD2. Trimming removed 4 bases from V and 7 bases from J; junction bases left unmatched: 7. The CDR3 runs to 15 residues. CDR1 SGDLS and CDR2 YYNGEE come from the germline V gene.

This chain uses TRBV2 with TRBJ2-1, with TRBD2 as a possible D gene (6 bases). V lost 5 bases and J 4 bases, leaving 24 bases between the germline ends. Germline CDR1 reads SNHLY; CDR2 reads FYNNEI. CDR3 length: 18 residues. DNA for the CDR3: TGTGCCAGCAGTTCCCGAACGGGAGTAGGAATCGGATACAATGAGCAGTTCTTC. As protein: CASSSRTGVGIGYNEQFF.